This paragraph reports one T cell receptor (beta chain). Synthesis of TCR beta cDNA relied on 5'RACE template switching carrying UMIs. Each CDR3 protein gets one entry in TCRdb, which reprocessed the 5' RACE reads and gives no DNA. This specimen shows about 110,000 distinct CDR3 sequences; the ten leading clones hold about a fifth. The data stem from a study of T cells expressing NK-cell markers. Across the study: In sorted CD3+CD56+NKG2C+, CD3+CD56+NKG2C- and CD3+CD56-NKG2C+ T cells, TCR beta repertoires were obtained. Sequencing covered eight donors, seven HCMV-seropositive and one seronegative.

The CDR3 has 16 residues. This chain joins TRBV12-3 or TRBV12-4 and TRBJ2-2; checking the TCRdb D call of TRBD1 is not possible without DNA. This sequence originates from a woman between 18 and 75 years old in good health. What was sequenced was blood T cells: a sorted CD56 or NKG2C T cell subset, CD4+ or CD8+ T cells, or bulk PBMC T cells (not recorded which). This CDR3 is CTSSSTEIGVTGELFF.